This passage covers 13 T cell receptor beta chains from one sample sequenced in a study of T cell repertoires in cytomegalovirus infection. TCRdb re-derived calls from the reads in MiXCR, one entry per CDR3 protein. Among approximately 500,000 distinct CDR3 sequences listed, around 11% were seen once. Sequenced material: PBMCs. The receptors come from a human donor in good health (CMV status not recorded). Some clones in this sample may be carry-over from other donors' samples.

This clonotype was seen many times. The rearrangement links TRBV2 to TRBJ2-1; no clear D gene. The CDR3 runs to 15 residues. The germline gives CDR1 SNHLY, CDR2 FYNNEI. Trimming pared 6 bases from V and 8 bases from J, leaving 20 bases between. In nucleotides, the CDR3 is TGTGCCAGCAGCCTGCTAGGATCTATCCCTGATGAGCAGTTCTTC. Amino acids: CASSLLGSIPDEQFF.

This clonotype was seen a handful of times. The V call is TRBV27, the J call TRBJ2-2; TRBD2 matches 7 bases. There are 15 residues in the CDR3. Losses at the gene ends were 6 bases for V and 7 bases for J; bases not matched to a gene: 11. CDR1 and CDR2 from the germline V gene are MNHEY and SMNVEV (reference sequence). The CDR3 DNA is TGTGCCAGCAGCCGGGACCCAAGCGGGATCGGGGAGCTGTTTTTT. Translation: CASSRDPSGIGELFF.

Comments on this clonotype: Relative to the germline gene, one junction end is altered; a read error may explain this. The chain joins TRBV11-2 to TRBJ2-7; D is undetermined. Germline loops: CDR1 SGHAT, CDR2 FQNNGV. The CDR3 runs to 15 residues. The CDR3 loop is CASSSSGRPAYEQHF. As DNA, the CDR3 is TGTGCCAGCAGCTCTTCCGGACGCCCAGCCTACGAGCAGCACTTC.

This clonotype was observed many times. The CDR3 DNA reads as TGTGCCAGCAGCTTTCCTGGAAGCACAGATACGCAGTATTTT. Its protein product is CASSFPGSTDTQYF. The chain joins TRBV11-2 to TRBJ2-3; no definite D call. Germline assignment: CDR1 SGHAT and CDR2 FQNNGV. V was clipped by 3 bases and J by 0 bases, with 7 bases between them. CDR3 length: 14 residues.

This clonotype has a count of ten or more. The chain combines TRBV2 with TRBJ2-7; D is possibly TRBD1 or TRBD2 (5 bases each). The CDR3 is made up of 11 amino acids. CDR1 SNHLY and CDR2 FYNNEI come from the germline V gene. Trimming removed 8 bases at V and 3 bases at J, with 8 bases between. This CDR3 is CASGAGYEQYF. CDR3 sequence (DNA): TGTGCCAGCGGGGCGGGCTACGAGCAGTACTTC.

The chain recombines TRBV29-1 with TRBJ2-7; 7 bases fit TRBD2. The junction had 6 bases not matched to a gene; V was cut back by 6 bases and J by 4 bases. Per germline, CDR1 SQVTM and CDR2 ANQGSEA. CDR3 length: 12 residues. CDR3 amino acids: CSVATSRYEQYF. CDR3 coding DNA: TGCAGCGTCGCGACTAGCAGATACGAGCAGTACTTC.

This clonotype was detected ten times or more. V gene TRBV5-5 combines with J gene TRBJ2-2; tentatively, D is TRBD2 (5 bases). Per germline, CDR1 SGHKS and CDR2 YYEKEE (reference sequence). CDR3 size: 16 residues. With 1 base removed from V and 0 bases from J, the gap between germline ends came to 10 bases. CDR3 bases: TGTGCCAGCAGCTTGAAAAGCGGAACGAACACCGGGGAGCTGTTTTTT. The encoded protein is CASSLKSGTNTGELFF.

This chain uses TRBV19 with TRBJ2-1; 8 nucleotides align to TRBD2. This CDR3 comprises 16 residues. Per germline, CDR1 LNHDA and CDR2 SQIVND (reference sequence). V was pared by 8 bases and J by 0 bases, with 9 bases of the junction left unmatched. CDR3 in amino acids: CASFGPSGSSYNEQFF. The CDR3 DNA is TGTGCCAGTTTCGGTCCCAGCGGGAGCTCCTACAATGAGCAGTTCTTC.

This clonotype came up once. Just one base apart from a much larger clone, this may be a read error. The chain combines TRBV5-5 with TRBJ2-1; D remains ambiguous. Germline-derived CDR1 and CDR2 are SGHKS and YYEKEE (reference sequence). The CDR3 covers 15 residues. The CDR3 DNA follows: TGTGCCAGCAGCTTGGGTCTGGCAGGTTTGATTGAGCGGTTCTTC. Its protein product is CASSLGLAGLIERFF.

This clonotype was counted ten times or more. The chain uses TRBV12-3 or TRBV12-4 and TRBJ1-1, with D possibly being TRBD1 (5 bases). Trimming took off 6 bases at V and 4 bases at J, with 9 bases between the two ends. The CDR3 extends over 12 amino acids. The CDR3 here is CASRAGSTEAFF. As DNA, the CDR3 is TGTGCCAGCAGGGCAGGGAGCACTGAAGCTTTCTTT.

The V and J genes are TRBV6-5 and TRBJ2-7, with D tentatively TRBD2 (5 bases). CDR3 size: 14 residues. Trimming took off 0 bases at V and 9 bases at J, with 15 bases between the two ends. The V gene's germline CDR1 is MNHEY and CDR2 SVGAGI. CDR3 bases: TGTGCCAGCAGTTACTCGAGCGGCCTCATGGGGCAGTACTTC. As protein: CASSYSSGLMGQYF.

This clonotype was recorded many times. J is TRBJ2-5 and V is TRBV20-1, with unresolved D. Germline loops: CDR1 DFQATT, CDR2 SNEGSKA (reference sequence). V dropped 1 base and J dropped 2 bases, with 8 bases sitting between them. The CDR3 length is 13 residues. The DNA for the CDR3 is TGCAGTGCTAGAGGGCCTGAGCAAGAGACCCAGTACTTC. It yields the protein CSARGPEQETQYF.

This clonotype was detected ten times or more. The J gene is TRBJ1-2, the V gene TRBV7-3, with D unresolved. Germline V gene lookup returns CDR1 SGHTA and CDR2 FQGTGA. Between the trimmed V and J ends, which lost 5 bases and 8 bases, there was a span of 18 bases. The CDR3 is 14 residues long. The CDR3 region has the DNA TGTGCCAGCAGCCCCACCCCGACCAGGCAAGGCTACACCTTC. Encoded protein: CASSPTPTRQGYTF. The full variable domain, in which reference TRBV7-3 and TRBJ1-2 provide the parts outside the CDR3, is GAGVSQTPSNKVTEKGKYVELRCDPISGHTALYWYRQSLGQGPEFLIYFQGTGAADDSGLPNDRFFAVRPEGSVSTLKIQRTERGDSAVYLCASSPTPTRQGYTFGSGTRLTVV.